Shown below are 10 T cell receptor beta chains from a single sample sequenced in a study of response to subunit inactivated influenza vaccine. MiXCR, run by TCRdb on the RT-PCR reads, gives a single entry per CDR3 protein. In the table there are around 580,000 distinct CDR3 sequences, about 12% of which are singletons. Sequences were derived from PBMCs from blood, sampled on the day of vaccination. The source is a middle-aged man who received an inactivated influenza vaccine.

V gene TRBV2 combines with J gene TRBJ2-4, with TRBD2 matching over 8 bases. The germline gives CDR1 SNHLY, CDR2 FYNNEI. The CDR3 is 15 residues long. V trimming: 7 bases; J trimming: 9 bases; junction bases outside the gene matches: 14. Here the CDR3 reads CASTLGGSGTLIQYF. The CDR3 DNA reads TGTGCCAGCACCTTAGGGGGTAGCGGGACCCTCATTCAGTACTTC. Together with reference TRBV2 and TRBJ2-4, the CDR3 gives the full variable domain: EPEVTQTPSHQVTQMGQEVILRCVPISNHLYFYWYRQILGQKVEFLVSFYNNEISEKSEIFDDQFSVERPDGSNFTLKIRSTKLEDSAMYFCASTLGGSGTLIQYFGAGTRLSVL.

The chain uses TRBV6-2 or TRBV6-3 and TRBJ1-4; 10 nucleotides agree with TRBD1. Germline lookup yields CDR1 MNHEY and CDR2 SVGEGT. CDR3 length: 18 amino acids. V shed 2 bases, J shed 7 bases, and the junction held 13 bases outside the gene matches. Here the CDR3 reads CASSYTADRGAGREKLFF. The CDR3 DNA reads TGTGCCAGCAGTTACACAGCGGACAGGGGGGCCGGGCGTGAAAAACTGTTTTTT.

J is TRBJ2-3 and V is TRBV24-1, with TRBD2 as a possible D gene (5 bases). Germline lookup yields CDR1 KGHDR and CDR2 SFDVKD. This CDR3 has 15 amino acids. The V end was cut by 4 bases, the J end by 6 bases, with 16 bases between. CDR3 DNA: TGTGCCACCAGTGACGCCTTCGGGGATGAGGATACGCAGTATTTT. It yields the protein CATSDAFGDEDTQYF.

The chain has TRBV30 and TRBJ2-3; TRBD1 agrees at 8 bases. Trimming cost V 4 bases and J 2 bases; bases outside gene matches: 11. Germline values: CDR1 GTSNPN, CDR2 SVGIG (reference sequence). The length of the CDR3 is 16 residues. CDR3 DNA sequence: TGTGCCTGGATCCCGGACGGGACAGGTTACACAGATACGCAGTATTTT. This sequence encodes CAWIPDGTGYTDTQYF.

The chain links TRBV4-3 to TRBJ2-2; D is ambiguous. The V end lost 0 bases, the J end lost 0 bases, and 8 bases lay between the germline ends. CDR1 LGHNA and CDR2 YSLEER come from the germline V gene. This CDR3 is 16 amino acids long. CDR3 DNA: TGCGCCAGCAGCCAAGACGCGTTCGCGAACACCGGGGAGCTGTTTTTT. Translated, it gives CASSQDAFANTGELFF.

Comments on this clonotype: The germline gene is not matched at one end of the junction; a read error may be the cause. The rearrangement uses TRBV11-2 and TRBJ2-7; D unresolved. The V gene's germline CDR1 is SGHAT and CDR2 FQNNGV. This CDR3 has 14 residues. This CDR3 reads CASSLGAGLYEKYF. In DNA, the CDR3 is TGTGCCAGCAGCTTAGGGGCAGGCCTATACGAGAAGTACTTC.

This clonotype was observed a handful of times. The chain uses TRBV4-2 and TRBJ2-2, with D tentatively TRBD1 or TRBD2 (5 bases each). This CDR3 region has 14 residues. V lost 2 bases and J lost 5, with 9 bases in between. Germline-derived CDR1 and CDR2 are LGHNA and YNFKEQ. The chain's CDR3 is CASSQSWGTGELFF. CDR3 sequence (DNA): TGTGCCAGCAGCCAATCGTGGGGGACCGGGGAGCTGTTTTTT.

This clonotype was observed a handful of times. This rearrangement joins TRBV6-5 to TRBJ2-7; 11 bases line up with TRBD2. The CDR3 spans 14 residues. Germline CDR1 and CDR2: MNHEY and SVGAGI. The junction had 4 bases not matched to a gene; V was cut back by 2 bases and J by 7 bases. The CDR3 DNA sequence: TGTGCCAGCAGTTACACTACTAGCGGGAGTGAGCAGTACTTC. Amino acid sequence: CASSYTTSGSEQYF.

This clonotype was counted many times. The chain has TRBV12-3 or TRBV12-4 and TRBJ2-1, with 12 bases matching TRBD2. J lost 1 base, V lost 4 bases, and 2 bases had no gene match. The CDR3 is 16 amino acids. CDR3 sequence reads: CASSSGLAGSYNEQFF. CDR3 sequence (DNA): TGTGCCAGCAGTTCCGGACTAGCGGGGTCCTACAATGAGCAGTTCTTC.

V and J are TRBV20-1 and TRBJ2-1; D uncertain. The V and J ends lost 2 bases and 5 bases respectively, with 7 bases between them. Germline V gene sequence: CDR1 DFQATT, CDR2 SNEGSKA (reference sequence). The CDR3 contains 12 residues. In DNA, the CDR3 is TGCAGTGCTAGACCTAGTCACAATGAGCAGTTCTTC. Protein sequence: CSARPSHNEQFF.